This T cell receptor beta chain was sequenced in a study of spatial heterogeneity in lung cancer. Time point reported: sample taken at primary tumor resection. Using its own MiXCR run on the 5' RACE reads, TCRdb lists one record per CDR3 protein. The top ten hold roughly 14% of the sample, which has around 63,000 distinct CDR3 sequences, approximately 6% seen once. Germline V gives CDR1 KGHDR, CDR2 SFDVKD. Between the trimmed V and J ends, which lost 0 bases and 2 bases, there was a span of 10 bases. This CDR3 is 16 amino acids long. The clonotype originates from a female donor with early-stage non-small cell lung cancer. The sequencing here drew on PBMCs, taken at surgery. The J gene is TRBJ1-5, the V gene TRBV24-1; D is perhaps TRBD1 (6 bases). This CDR3 reads CATSDLTGGGNQPQHF. The CDR3 DNA sequence: TGTGCCACCAGTGATTTGACCGGGGGCGGCAATCAGCCCCAGCATTTT.